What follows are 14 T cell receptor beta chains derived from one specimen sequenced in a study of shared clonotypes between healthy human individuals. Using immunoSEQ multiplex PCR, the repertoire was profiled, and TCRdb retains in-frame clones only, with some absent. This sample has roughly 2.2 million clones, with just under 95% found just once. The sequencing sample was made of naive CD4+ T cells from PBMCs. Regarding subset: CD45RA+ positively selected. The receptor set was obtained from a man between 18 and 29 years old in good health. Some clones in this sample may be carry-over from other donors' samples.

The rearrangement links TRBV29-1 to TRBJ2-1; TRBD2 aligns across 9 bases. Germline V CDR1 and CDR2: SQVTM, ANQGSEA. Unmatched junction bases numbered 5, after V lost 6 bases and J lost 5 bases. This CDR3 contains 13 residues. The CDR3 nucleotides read TGCAGCGTACGGACTAGCGTGGACAATGAGCAGTTCTTC. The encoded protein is CSVRTSVDNEQFF.

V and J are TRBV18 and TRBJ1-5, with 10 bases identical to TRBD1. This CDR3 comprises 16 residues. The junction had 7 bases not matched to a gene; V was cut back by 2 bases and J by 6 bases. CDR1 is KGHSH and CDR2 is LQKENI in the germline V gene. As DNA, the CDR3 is TGTGCCAGCTCACCAACTCTGACAGGGGGCTTTCAGCCCCAGCATTTT. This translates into CASSPTLTGGFQPQHF.

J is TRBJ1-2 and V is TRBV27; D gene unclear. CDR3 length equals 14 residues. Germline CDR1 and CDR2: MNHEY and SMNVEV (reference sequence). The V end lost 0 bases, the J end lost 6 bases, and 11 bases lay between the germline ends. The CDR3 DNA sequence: TGTGCCAGCAGTTTATCGGGCAGTCGGGATGGCTACACCTTC. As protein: CASSLSGSRDGYTF.

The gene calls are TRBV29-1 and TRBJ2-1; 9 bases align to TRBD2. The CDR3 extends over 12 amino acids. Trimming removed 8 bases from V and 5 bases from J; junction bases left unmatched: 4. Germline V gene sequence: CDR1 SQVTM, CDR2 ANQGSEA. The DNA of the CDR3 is TGCAGCCGGGCGGGAGGGGACAATGAGCAGTTCTTC. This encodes CSRAGGDNEQFF.

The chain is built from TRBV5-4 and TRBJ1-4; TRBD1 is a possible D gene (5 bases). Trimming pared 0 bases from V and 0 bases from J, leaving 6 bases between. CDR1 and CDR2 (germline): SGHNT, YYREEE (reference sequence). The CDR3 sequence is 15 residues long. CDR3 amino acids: CASSLDRTTNEKLFF. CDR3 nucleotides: TGTGCCAGCAGCTTGGACAGGACAACTAATGAAAAACTGTTTTTT.

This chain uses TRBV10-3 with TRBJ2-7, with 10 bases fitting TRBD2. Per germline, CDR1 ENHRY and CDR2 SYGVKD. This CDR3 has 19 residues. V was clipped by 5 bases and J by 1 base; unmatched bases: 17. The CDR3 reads CAISSAGGLAGVISYEQYF. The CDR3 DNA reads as TGTGCCATCAGTTCAGCAGGGGGCCTAGCGGGAGTAATTTCCTACGAGCAGTACTTC.

The CDR3 DNA reads TGTGCCAGCAGCTTAAACGGACTAGCGGACCTTCGTTGGTTCTTC. It translates to CASSLNGLADLRWFF. The chain recombines TRBV7-3 with TRBJ2-1, with 10 bases that match TRBD2. The CDR3 spans 15 residues. J gave up 15 bases and V 1 base, and 12 bases lay outside the gene matches. Germline lookup yields CDR1 SGHTA and CDR2 FQGTGA. Complete variable domain (other parts from reference TRBV7-3 and TRBJ2-1): GAGVSQTPSNKVTEKGKYVELRCDPISGHTALYWYRQSLGQGPEFLIYFQGTGAADDSGLPNDRFFAVRPEGSVSTLKIQRTERGDSAVYLCASSLNGLADLRWFFGPGTRLTVL.

CDR3: CASSLIGGADTQYF. In nucleotides, the CDR3 is TGTGCCAGCAGCTTGATAGGGGGCGCAGATACGCAGTATTTT. V and J are TRBV5-6 and TRBJ2-3; 7 nucleotides agree with TRBD1. V gave up 1 base and J gave up 4 bases; unmatched junction bases: 3. The CDR3 has 14 residues. Germline lookup yields CDR1 SGHDT and CDR2 YYEEEE.

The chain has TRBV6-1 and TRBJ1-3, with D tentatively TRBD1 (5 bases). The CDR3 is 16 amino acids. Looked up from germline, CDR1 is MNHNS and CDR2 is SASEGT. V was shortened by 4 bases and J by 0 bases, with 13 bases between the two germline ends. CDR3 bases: TGTGCCAGCAGTGCCAGACAGCTCAGCTCTGGAAACACCATATATTTT. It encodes CASSARQLSSGNTIYF.

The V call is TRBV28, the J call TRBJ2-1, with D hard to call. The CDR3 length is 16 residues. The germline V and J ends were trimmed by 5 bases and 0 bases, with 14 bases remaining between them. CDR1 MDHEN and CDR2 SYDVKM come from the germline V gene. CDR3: CASSAIAPSSYNEQFF. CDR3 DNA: TGTGCCAGCAGTGCCATAGCTCCGAGCTCCTACAATGAGCAGTTCTTC.

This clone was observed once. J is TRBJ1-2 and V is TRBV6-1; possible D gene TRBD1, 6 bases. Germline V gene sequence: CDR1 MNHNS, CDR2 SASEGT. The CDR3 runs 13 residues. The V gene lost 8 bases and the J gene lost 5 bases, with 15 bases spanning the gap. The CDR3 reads CASQPRGSYGYTF. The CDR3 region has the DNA TGTGCCAGCCAACCCAGGGGTTCGTATGGCTACACCTTC.

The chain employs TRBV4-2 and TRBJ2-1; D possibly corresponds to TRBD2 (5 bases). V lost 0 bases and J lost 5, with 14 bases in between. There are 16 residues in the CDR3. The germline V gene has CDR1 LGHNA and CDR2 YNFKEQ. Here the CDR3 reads CASSQDSQRRNNEQFF. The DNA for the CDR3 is TGTGCCAGCAGCCAAGATAGCCAGCGGAGAAACAATGAGCAGTTCTTC.

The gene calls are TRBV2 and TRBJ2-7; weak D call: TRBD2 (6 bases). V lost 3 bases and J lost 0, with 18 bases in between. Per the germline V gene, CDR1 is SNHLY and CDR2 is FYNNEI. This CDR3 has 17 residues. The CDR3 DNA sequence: TGTGCCAGCAGTGATATTGGAGGGGCGGAGAGCTCCTACGAGCAGTACTTC. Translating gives CASSDIGGAESSYEQYF.

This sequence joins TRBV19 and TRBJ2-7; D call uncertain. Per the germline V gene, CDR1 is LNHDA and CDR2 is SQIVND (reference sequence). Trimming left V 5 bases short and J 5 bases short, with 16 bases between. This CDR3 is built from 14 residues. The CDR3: CASSDLGLRDEQYF. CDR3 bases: TGTGCCAGTAGTGATTTAGGGCTCCGGGACGAGCAGTACTTC. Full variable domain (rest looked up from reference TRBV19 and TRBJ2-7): DGGITQSPKYLFRKEGQNVTLSCEQNLNHDAMYWYRQDPGQGLRLIYYSQIVNDFQKGDIAEGYSVSREKKESFPLTVTSAQKNPTAFYLCASSDLGLRDEQYFGPGTRLTVT.